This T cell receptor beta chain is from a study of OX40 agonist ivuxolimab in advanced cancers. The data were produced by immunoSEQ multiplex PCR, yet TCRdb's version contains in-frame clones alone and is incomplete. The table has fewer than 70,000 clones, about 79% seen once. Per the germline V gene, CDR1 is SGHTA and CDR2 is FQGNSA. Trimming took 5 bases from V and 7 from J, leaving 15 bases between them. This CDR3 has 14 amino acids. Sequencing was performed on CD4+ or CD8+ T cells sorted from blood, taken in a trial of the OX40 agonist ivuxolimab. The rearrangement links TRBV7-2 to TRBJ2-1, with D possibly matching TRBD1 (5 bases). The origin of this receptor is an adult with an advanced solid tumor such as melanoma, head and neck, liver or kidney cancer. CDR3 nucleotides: TGTGCCAGCAGCAGACAATCCCAGGGTAATGAGCAGTTCTTC. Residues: CASSRQSQGNEQFF.